What follows are 27 T cell receptor beta chains derived from one specimen sequenced in a study of response to subunit inactivated influenza vaccine. TCRdb called the RT-PCR reads again in MiXCR, with one record for every CDR3 protein. The repertoire has around 760,000 distinct CDR3 sequences, around 13% of them found once; the top ten carry around 6.5%. The specimen was PBMCs from blood, collected 14 days before vaccination. These TCRs come from a man between 50 and 59 years old who received an inactivated influenza vaccine.

This chain uses TRBV20-1 with TRBJ2-6; no definite D call. The CDR3 runs 12 residues. The V end was cut by 5 bases, the J end by 2 bases, with 4 bases between. The germline CDR1 and CDR2 sequences are DFQATT and SNEGSKA (reference sequence). CDR3 sequence: CSAPTGANVLTF. The DNA for the CDR3 is TGCAGTGCTCCCACTGGGGCCAACGTCCTGACTTTC.

The chain links TRBV28 to TRBJ1-1; D not certain. The germline gives CDR1 MDHEN, CDR2 SYDVKM. The CDR3 runs 13 residues. Trimming removed 2 bases from V and 4 bases from J, with 8 bases in between. CDR3 in DNA: TGTGCCAGCAGTTTAGAGACCCCCACTGAAGCTTTCTTT. As protein: CASSLETPTEAFF. The entire variable domain, with the rest obtained from reference TRBV28 and TRBJ1-1, is as follows: DVKVTQSSRYLVKRTGEKVFLECVQDMDHENMFWYRQDPGLGLRLIYFSYDVKMKEKGDIPEGYSVSREKKERFSLILESASTNQTSMYLCASSLETPTEAFFGQGTRLTVV.

This clonotype was recorded at least ten times. This chain uses TRBV12-3 or TRBV12-4 with TRBJ2-5; 8 nucleotides agree with TRBD2. The CDR3 sequence is 15 residues long. J gave up 2 bases and V 1 base, and 3 bases lay outside the gene matches. The DNA of the CDR3 is TGTGCCAGCAGTTTAGGGGGACTAGGTCAAGAGACCCAGTACTTC. Its translation: CASSLGGLGQETQYF.

This clonotype was recorded at least ten times. The rearrangement joins TRBV18 to TRBJ1-1, with D hard to call. Germline lookup yields CDR1 KGHSH and CDR2 LQKENI. V lost 4 bases and J lost 6, with 15 bases in between. The CDR3 covers 14 residues. The CDR3 region is CASSQGQLGPEAFF. The CDR3 DNA reads as TGTGCCAGCTCACAAGGGCAGTTAGGACCTGAAGCTTTCTTT.

CDR3 protein: CASRNPLGRLWNEQFF. The DNA for the CDR3 is TGCGCCAGCAGAAACCCTCTGGGGCGGCTTTGGAATGAGCAGTTCTTC. The genes are TRBV5-1 and TRBJ2-1; D is perhaps TRBD1 (5 bases). The CDR3 is made up of 16 amino acids. CDR1 SGHRS and CDR2 YFSETQ come from the germline V gene. V was clipped by 5 bases and J by 7 bases, with 22 bases between them.

The chain recombines TRBV11-1 with TRBJ2-6, with 10 nucleotides matching TRBD2. The CDR3 runs to 19 residues. CDR1 and CDR2 (germline): SGHAT, FQDESV (reference sequence). After removal of 4 bases from V and 2 bases from J, the junction contained 11 bases not matched to a gene. The CDR3 loop is CASSSETSGWVPGANVLTF. The CDR3 DNA reads as TGTGCCAGCAGCTCAGAGACTAGCGGGTGGGTCCCTGGGGCCAACGTCCTGACTTTC.

V and J are TRBV15 and TRBJ2-7; 12 bases are a match to TRBD2. The CDR3 runs 15 residues. CDR1 LNHNV and CDR2 YYDKDF come from the germline V gene (reference sequence). J lost 2 bases, V lost 5 bases, and 4 bases had no gene match. The CDR3, as DNA: TGTGCCACCAGCCTTGGACTAGCGGGAACCTACGAGCAGTACTTC. It translates to CATSLGLAGTYEQYF.

V gene TRBV11-1 combines with J gene TRBJ1-1, with 8 bases aligning to TRBD1. The CDR3 covers 14 residues. V lost 5 bases to trimming and J lost 4 bases; unmatched junction nucleotides: 6. Germline V CDR1 and CDR2: SGHAT, FQDESV (reference sequence). The CDR3 loop is CASSATTGVTEAFF. As DNA, the CDR3 is TGTGCCAGCAGCGCAACGACAGGGGTCACTGAAGCTTTCTTT.

This clonotype has just a few counts. The gene calls are TRBV6-5 and TRBJ2-5; maybe TRBD2 (6 bases). Per the germline V gene, CDR1 is MNHEY and CDR2 is SVGAGI. The CDR3 is 14 residues long. V was clipped by 0 bases and J by 5 bases, with 10 bases between them. DNA of the CDR3: TGTGCCAGCAGTTACTCGGGCGGGACCGAGACCCAGTACTTC. Protein: CASSYSGGTETQYF.

This chain connects TRBV11-2 to TRBJ2-2; D gene uncertain. The V and J ends lost 0 bases and 7 bases respectively, with 6 bases between them. The length of the CDR3 is 13 residues. Germline values: CDR1 SGHAT, CDR2 FQNNGV. Written as DNA, the CDR3 is TGTGCCAGCAGCTTAGAGGCTTTCGGGGAGCTGTTTTTT. It encodes CASSLEAFGELFF. Full variable domain (outside the CDR3, taken from reference TRBV11-2 and TRBJ2-2): EAGVAQSPRYKIIEKRQSVAFWCNPISGHATLYWYQQILGQGPKLLIQFQNNGVVDDSQLPKDRFSAERLKGVDSTLKIQPAKLEDSAVYLCASSLEAFGELFFGEGSRLTVL.

This clonotype was seen ten or more times. The chain couples TRBV20-1 to TRBJ2-1, with no clear D. V dropped 0 bases and J dropped 7 bases, with 10 bases sitting between them. This CDR3 has 13 residues. Germline loops: CDR1 DFQATT, CDR2 SNEGSKA (reference sequence). CDR3 bases: TGCAGTGCTAGAGAGCCCCCCAGGAATGAGCAGTTCTTC. It is translated as CSAREPPRNEQFF.

This clonotype turned up a few times. V usage is TRBV5-1 and J usage is TRBJ2-7; 8 nucleotides line up with TRBD1. This CDR3 has 14 residues. Germline V gene data show CDR1 as SGHRS and CDR2 as YFSETQ. V lost 6 bases to trimming and J lost 3 bases; unmatched junction nucleotides: 8. The CDR3 spells CASNRGQGLYEQYF. The CDR3 DNA follows: TGCGCCAGCAACCGAGGACAGGGCCTCTACGAGCAGTACTTC.

The chain has TRBV4-1 and TRBJ2-3; TRBD2 matches 11 bases. This CDR3 comprises 16 residues. Germline V gene data show CDR1 as MGHRA and CDR2 as YSYEKL. J gave up 0 bases and V 3 bases, and 2 bases lay outside the gene matches. CDR3 amino acids: CASSQIAGGSTDTQYF. CDR3 nucleotides: TGCGCCAGCAGCCAGATAGCGGGGGGGAGCACAGATACGCAGTATTTT.

The V call is TRBV11-3, the J call TRBJ2-2; D possibly corresponds to TRBD2 (5 bases). This CDR3 has 16 amino acids. Trimming took off 1 base at V and 6 bases at J, with 15 bases between the two ends. The germline V gene has CDR1 SGHNT and CDR2 YENEEA. The CDR3 region has the DNA TGTGCCAGCAGCTTAGTCGGGCTAGCTGGCCCCGGGGAGCTGTTTTTT. Its protein product is CASSLVGLAGPGELFF.

This clonotype was recorded once. This chain joins TRBV5-1 and TRBJ2-5; D is unresolved. The CDR3 length is 14 residues. V lost 6 bases, J lost 1 base, and 13 bases lay in between. Germline V gene data show CDR1 as SGHRS and CDR2 as YFSETQ. The DNA for the CDR3 is TGCGCCAGCAATTTAGGACGCATCCAAGAGACCCAGTACTTC. Residues: CASNLGRIQETQYF.

This clonotype was recorded a few times. The chain uses TRBV7-2 and TRBJ1-2; no clear D. This CDR3 is built from 14 residues. Germline assignment: CDR1 SGHTA and CDR2 FQGNSA. V lost 1 base to trimming and J lost 1 base, with 7 bases between them. The CDR3 DNA reads as TGTGCCAGCAGCTTAGTGGTCAGTAACTATGGCTACACCTTC. It specifies CASSLVVSNYGYTF. The variable domain in full, completed from reference TRBV7-2 and TRBJ1-2, reads GAGVSQSPSNKVTEKGKDVELRCDPISGHTALYWYRQSLGQGLEFLIYFQGNSAPDKSGLPSDRFSAERTGGSVSTLTIQRTQQEDSAVYLCASSLVVSNYGYTFGSGTRLTVV.

This clonotype has more than one count but fewer than ten. V and J are TRBV12-3 or TRBV12-4 and TRBJ2-5; D may be TRBD2 (6 bases). V dropped 4 bases and J dropped 3 bases, with 15 bases sitting between them. This CDR3 spans 15 amino acids. The CDR3 is CASSSPGGLEETQYF. CDR3 nucleotide sequence: TGTGCCAGCAGTTCCCCTGGAGGGTTGGAAGAGACCCAGTACTTC.

This clonotype was observed a handful of times. This chain links TRBV20-1 with TRBJ1-2, with TRBD1 identical over 9 bases. The germline CDR1 and CDR2 sequences are DFQATT and SNEGSKA (reference sequence). The CDR3 is made up of 14 amino acids. V lost 3 bases to trimming and J lost 8 bases; unmatched junction nucleotides: 10. In nucleotides, the CDR3 is TGCAGTGCTAGTCGCCTTACAGGGGGCGAGGGCTACACCTTC. It specifies CSASRLTGGEGYTF.

The V call is TRBV12-3 or TRBV12-4, the J call TRBJ1-5, with D unclear. CDR3 size: 15 residues. Trimming pared 1 base from V and 3 bases from J, leaving 10 bases between. This CDR3 reads CASSLGVRPNQPQHF. Here the CDR3 DNA reads TGTGCCAGCAGTTTAGGTGTCAGGCCCAATCAGCCCCAGCATTTT.

The rearrangement joins TRBV6-5 to TRBJ2-1; D possibly uses TRBD1 or TRBD2 (5 bases each). Trimming removed 2 bases from V and 0 bases from J, with 11 bases in between. The CDR3 sequence is 16 residues long. Germline assignment: CDR1 MNHEY and CDR2 SVGAGI. The CDR3 loop reads CASSYGSGSSYNEQFF. CDR3 sequence (DNA): TGTGCCAGCAGTTACGGGTCAGGGAGCTCCTACAATGAGCAGTTCTTC.

The chain combines TRBV2 with TRBJ2-1; D unclear. The germline gives CDR1 SNHLY, CDR2 FYNNEI. CDR3 length: 13 amino acids. Trimming took off 0 bases at V and 7 bases at J, with 7 bases between the two ends. The CDR3 coding sequence is TGTGCCAGCAGTGAAGCCCCCCGGAATGAGCAGTTCTTC. It encodes CASSEAPRNEQFF. The whole variable domain, filled in from reference TRBV2 and TRBJ2-1, reads EPEVTQTPSHQVTQMGQEVILRCVPISNHLYFYWYRQILGQKVEFLVSFYNNEISEKSEIFDDQFSVERPDGSNFTLKIRSTKLEDSAMYFCASSEAPRNEQFFGPGTRLTVL.

This clonotype has only a few counts. The chain couples TRBV6-1 to TRBJ2-5, with a weak D call TRBD2 (6 bases). Trimming removed 7 bases at V and 7 bases at J, with 16 bases between. The CDR3 length is 13 residues. The germline CDR1 and CDR2 sequences are MNHNS and SASEGT. The CDR3 sequence is CASILRGFGTQYF. Here the CDR3 DNA reads TGTGCCAGCATCCTTCGGGGGTTTGGGACCCAGTACTTC.

A few counts support this clonotype. The CDR3 reads CASSEAGGTVGDTQYF. The CDR3 nucleotides read TGTGCCAGCAGCGAAGCAGGGGGAACAGTAGGAGATACGCAGTATTTT. This chain connects TRBV7-2 to TRBJ2-3, with 7 positions matching TRBD1. Germline values: CDR1 SGHTA, CDR2 FQGNSA. The junction had 13 bases not matched to a gene; V was cut back by 5 bases and J by 5 bases. This CDR3 has 16 residues.

The chain combines TRBV5-1 with TRBJ2-2; 7 bases are shared with TRBD1. Per the germline V gene, CDR1 is SGHRS and CDR2 is YFSETQ. The CDR3 is 17 amino acids. Trimming at V came to 4 bases and at J to 0 bases, leaving 9 bases not matched to a gene. This CDR3 reads CASSRDSPISNTGELFF. In DNA, the CDR3 is TGCGCCAGCAGCCGGGACAGCCCCATCTCGAACACCGGGGAGCTGTTTTTT.

CDR3 residues: CASSLLGGKDQPQHF. Here the CDR3 DNA reads TGTGCCAGCAGCTTGTTAGGGGGGAAAGACCAGCCCCAGCATTTT. V is TRBV5-5 and J is TRBJ1-5, with D perhaps matching TRBD1 (6 bases). Trimming left V 1 base short and J 7 bases short, with 15 bases between. Germline V gene lookup returns CDR1 SGHKS and CDR2 YYEKEE (reference sequence). The CDR3 spans 15 residues.

The V call is TRBV27, the J call TRBJ2-6; 8 nucleotides match TRBD1. V was clipped by 5 bases and J by 0 bases; unmatched bases: 9. Germline V lookup: CDR1 MNHEY, CDR2 SMNVEV (reference sequence). This CDR3 comprises 18 residues. CDR3 region: CASSTTGQVDSGANVLTF. CDR3 bases: TGTGCCAGCAGTACAACGGGACAGGTGGACTCTGGGGCCAACGTCCTGACTTTC.

The chain joins TRBV20-1 to TRBJ2-1, with D possibly matching TRBD2 (6 bases). CDR3 length: 15 amino acids. Trimming stripped 0 bases from V and 6 bases from J, with 15 bases between. Germline V gene sequence: CDR1 DFQATT, CDR2 SNEGSKA (reference sequence). The chain's CDR3 is CSARDSGHPINEQFF. The CDR3 DNA follows: TGCAGTGCTAGAGATAGCGGTCACCCAATCAATGAGCAGTTCTTC.